The following is a TCR beta chain sequence with its context. The antigen is not known. The V and J ends lost 7 bases and 1 base respectively, with 10 bases between them. CDR3 length: 13 amino acids. Germline V lookup: CDR1 SGHVS, CDR2 FNYEAQ. This sample is part of a study of shared clonotypes between healthy human individuals. Whole-study context: Per donor, three plates held CD4 naive cells, three held CD4 memory, two held CD8 naive and one held CD8 memory.

Sequencing was performed with immunoSEQ multiplex PCR; in TCRdb, only in-frame clones are kept and a portion is missing. The data show roughly 2,000,000 clones, roughly 95% seen once. Study-level points and caveats: Sampling included only blood; tissue repertoires likely differ. Among non-shared clonotypes, generation probabilities were lower than among those shared by all four donors.

As defined, naive CD8 cells were CD45RO-negative and positively selected for CCR7, with terminally differentiated effector memory CD45RA+ cells excluded. This clonotype was sampled from a young man in good health. The genes are TRBV7-6 and TRBJ1-1; D not resolved. Specimen: naive CD8+ T cells sorted from blood. The CDR3 is CASKGEGNTEAFF. CDR3 nucleotides: TGTGCCAGCAAAGGTGAGGGGAACACTGAAGCTTTCTTT.